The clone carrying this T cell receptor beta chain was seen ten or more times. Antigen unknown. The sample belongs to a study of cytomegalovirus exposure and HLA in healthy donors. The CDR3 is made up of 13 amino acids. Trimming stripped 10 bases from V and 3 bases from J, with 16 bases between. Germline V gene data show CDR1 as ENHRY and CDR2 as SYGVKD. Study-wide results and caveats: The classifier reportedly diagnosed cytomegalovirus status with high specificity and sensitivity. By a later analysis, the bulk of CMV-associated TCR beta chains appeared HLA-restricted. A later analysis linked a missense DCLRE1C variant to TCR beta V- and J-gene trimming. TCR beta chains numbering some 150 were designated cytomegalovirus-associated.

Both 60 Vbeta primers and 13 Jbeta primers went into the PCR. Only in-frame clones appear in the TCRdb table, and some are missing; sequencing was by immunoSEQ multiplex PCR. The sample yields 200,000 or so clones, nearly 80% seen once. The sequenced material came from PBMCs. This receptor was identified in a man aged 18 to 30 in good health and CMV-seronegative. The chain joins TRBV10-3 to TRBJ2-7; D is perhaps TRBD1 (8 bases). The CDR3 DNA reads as TGTGCCACTACAGGGGGGGGAGGCTACGAGCAGTACTTC. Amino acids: CATTGGGGYEQYF.